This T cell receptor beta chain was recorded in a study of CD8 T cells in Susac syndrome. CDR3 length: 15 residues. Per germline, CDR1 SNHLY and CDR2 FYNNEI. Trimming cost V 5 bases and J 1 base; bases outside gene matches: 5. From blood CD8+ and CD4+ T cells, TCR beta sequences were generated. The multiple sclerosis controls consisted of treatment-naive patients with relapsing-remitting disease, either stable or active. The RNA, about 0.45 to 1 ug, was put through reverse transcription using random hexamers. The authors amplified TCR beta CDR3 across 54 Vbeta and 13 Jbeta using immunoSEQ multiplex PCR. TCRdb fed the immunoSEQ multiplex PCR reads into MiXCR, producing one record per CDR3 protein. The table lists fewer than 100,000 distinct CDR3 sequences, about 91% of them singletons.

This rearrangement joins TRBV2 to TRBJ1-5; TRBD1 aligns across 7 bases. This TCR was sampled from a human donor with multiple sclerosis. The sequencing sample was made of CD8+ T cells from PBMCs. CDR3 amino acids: CASSRAGGSNQPQHF. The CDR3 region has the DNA TGTGCCAGCAGTCGTGCAGGGGGAAGCAATCAGCCCCAGCATTTT.